The 12 T cell receptor beta chains below were found in one sample sequenced in a study of sequential checkpoint blockade in melanoma. Using immunoSEQ multiplex PCR, the repertoire was profiled, and TCRdb retains in-frame clones only, with some absent. Of around 5,300 clones detected, around 50% appear once; the ten largest clones hold about 45%. Treatment meaning: randomized to nivolumab then ipilimumab (arm A) or the reverse (arm B). The sequencing here drew on CD8+ T cells sorted from blood (inferred from file names), taken from a patient given nivolumab and ipilimumab in sequence. These receptors originate from a human donor with melanoma.

The chain recombines TRBV27 with TRBJ2-1; 16 bases fit TRBD2. Losses at the gene ends were 4 bases for V and 9 bases for J; bases not matched to a gene: 6. Germline V lookup: CDR1 MNHEY, CDR2 SMNVEV (reference sequence). This CDR3 is built from 16 residues. The chain's CDR3 is CASSSGTSGGAGEQFF. DNA for the CDR3: TGTGCCAGCAGTTCGGGGACTAGCGGGGGGGCCGGTGAGCAGTTCTTC.

The chain combines TRBV23-1 with TRBJ2-5; D gene uncertain. TRBV23-1 is filed as an ORF, its function uncertain. V was cut by 8 bases and J by 1 base, with 11 bases left in between. This CDR3 region has 13 residues. The CDR3, as DNA: TGCGCCAGCCGAGACACCAGCCAAGAGACCCAGTACTTC. It translates to CASRDTSQETQYF.

V and J are TRBV4-3 and TRBJ1-2; a weak D match, TRBD1 (6 bases). In germline, CDR1 is LGHNA, CDR2 YSLEER. This CDR3 is 15 amino acids long. Deletions cut 4 bases from V and 4 bases from J, with 16 bases between. The CDR3 protein is CASSPSGALLYGYTF. The DNA for the CDR3 is TGCGCCAGCAGCCCCTCAGGGGCTCTTCTCTATGGCTACACCTTC.

The V gene is TRBV27, the J gene TRBJ1-4; 10 bases fit TRBD1. This CDR3 comprises 15 residues. Germline CDR1 reads MNHEY; CDR2 reads SMNVEV (reference sequence). Trimming removed 2 bases from V and 8 bases from J; junction bases left unmatched: 5. Here the CDR3 reads CASSLSGTGVEKLFF. The CDR3 nucleotides read TGTGCCAGCAGTTTAAGCGGGACAGGGGTCGAAAAACTGTTTTTT.

The J gene is TRBJ2-3, the V gene TRBV27; possible D gene TRBD1, 6 bases. CDR1 is MNHEY and CDR2 is SMNVEV in the germline V gene (reference sequence). CDR3 length: 16 amino acids. The V end lost 6 bases, the J end lost 3 bases, and 19 bases lay between the germline ends. In DNA form, the CDR3 reads TGTGCCAGCAGAATTACGAGGGGGACGAAAACAGATACGCAGTATTTT. This gives the protein CASRITRGTKTDTQYF.

The J gene is TRBJ1-1, the V gene TRBV10-1; D remains unclear. This CDR3 comprises 13 residues. V was clipped by 4 bases and J by 3 bases, with 9 bases between them. Germline assignment: CDR1 WNHNN and CDR2 SYGVQD (reference sequence). The CDR3 DNA reads TGCGCCAGCAGTGCGAGGATTTACACTGAAGCTTTCTTT. The encoded protein is CASSARIYTEAFF.

This rearrangement joins TRBV7-2 to TRBJ1-1, with a possible D match to TRBD1 (5 bases). V was cut by 5 bases and J by 5 bases, with 15 bases left in between. This CDR3 has 14 amino acids. Germline values: CDR1 SGHTA, CDR2 FQGNSA. Here the CDR3 reads CASSTPRGDTEAFF. CDR3 DNA sequence: TGTGCCAGCAGCACCCCCCGGGGGGATACTGAAGCTTTCTTT.

This clone appeared a single time. This chain joins TRBV9 and TRBJ1-2, with D unclear. The germline V and J ends were trimmed by 0 bases and 4 bases, with 4 bases remaining between them. There are 12 residues in the CDR3. Germline CDR1 reads SGDLS; CDR2 reads YYNGEE. The CDR3, as DNA: TGTGCCAGCAGCGTAGCGGGCTATGGCTACACCTTC. Its translation: CASSVAGYGYTF.

The chain joins TRBV28 to TRBJ2-5; 11 bases agree with TRBD2. Losses at the gene ends were 11 bases for V and 0 bases for J; bases not matched to a gene: 11. Germline loops: CDR1 MDHEN, CDR2 SYDVKM. CDR3 length: 16 residues. The CDR3 loop is CALQPLAGANQETQYF. CDR3 sequence (DNA): TGTGCCCTACAGCCACTAGCGGGGGCCAACCAAGAGACCCAGTACTTC.

V gene TRBV11-2 combines with J gene TRBJ1-2, with 8 bases that match TRBD1. Germline V gives CDR1 SGHAT, CDR2 FQNNGV. The CDR3 is 13 residues long. Trimming took 6 bases from V and 4 from J; bases not matched to a gene: 4. DNA of the CDR3: TGTGCCAGCAGGGAACAGGGGGTCTATGGCTACACCTTC. Its protein product is CASREQGVYGYTF. The variable domain in full, with the rest retrieved from reference TRBV11-2 and TRBJ1-2, is EAGVAQSPRYKIIEKRQSVAFWCNPISGHATLYWYQQILGQGPKLLIQFQNNGVVDDSQLPKDRFSAERLKGVDSTLKIQPAKLEDSAVYLCASREQGVYGYTFGSGTRLTVV.

The CDR3 DNA reads as TGTGCCAGCAGCCAGACAGTTACCTACGAGCAGTACTTC. Its translation: CASSQTVTYEQYF. The chain uses TRBV7-9 and TRBJ2-7, with D possibly matching TRBD1 (5 bases). This CDR3 comprises 13 residues. V gave up 5 bases and J gave up 2 bases, with 10 bases separating them. Germline V gives CDR1 SEHNR, CDR2 FQNEAQ (reference sequence).

This chain uses TRBV4-3 with TRBJ2-7; 8 nucleotides match TRBD1. The CDR3 is made up of 15 amino acids. The J segment lost 7 bases and the V segment lost 3 bases, leaving 11 bases of the junction unmatched. CDR1 and CDR2 from the germline V gene are LGHNA and YSLEER. CDR3 nucleotide sequence: TGCGCCAGCAGCCACGGACAGGGAGGCCCCGGGGAGCAGTACTTC. Amino acids: CASSHGQGGPGEQYF.